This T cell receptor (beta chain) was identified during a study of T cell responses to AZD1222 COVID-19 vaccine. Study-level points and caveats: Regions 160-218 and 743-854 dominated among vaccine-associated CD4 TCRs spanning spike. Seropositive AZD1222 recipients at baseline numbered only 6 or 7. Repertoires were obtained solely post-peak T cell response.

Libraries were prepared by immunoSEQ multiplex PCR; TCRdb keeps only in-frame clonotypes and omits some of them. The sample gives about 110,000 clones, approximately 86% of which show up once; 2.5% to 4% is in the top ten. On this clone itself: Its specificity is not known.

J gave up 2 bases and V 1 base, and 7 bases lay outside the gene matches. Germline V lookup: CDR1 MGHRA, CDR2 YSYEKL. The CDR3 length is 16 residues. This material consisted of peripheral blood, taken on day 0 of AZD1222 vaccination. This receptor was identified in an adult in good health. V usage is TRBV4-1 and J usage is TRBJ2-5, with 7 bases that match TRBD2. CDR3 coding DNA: TGCGCCAGCAGCCAAGTATCCCTAGCGGAACAAGAGACCCAGTACTTC. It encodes CASSQVSLAEQETQYF.